Listed below are T cell receptor beta chains from one sample, sequenced in a study of cytomegalovirus exposure and HLA in healthy donors. TCRdb keeps only in-frame clones here, not all; method: immunoSEQ multiplex PCR. This table has 160,000 or so clones, 65% to 85% appearing once. Sequencing input: PBMCs. These receptors all stem from a man aged 55 to 69 in good health and CMV-seronegative. The CDR3 runs from the conserved cysteine through the conserved F or W. A D gene is named only where the DNA matches it firmly.

TRBJ2-1 TRBV11-3 . CASSPTSVSVDEQFF
TRBJ1-2 TRBV9 TRBD1 CASGKGAQGYTF
TRBJ1-5 TRBV7-9 . CASSLVQGSGNQPQHF
TRBJ1-5 TRBV5-1 . CASSLAGAGNQPQHF
TRBJ2-2 TRBV5-4 . CASSLGSNTGELFF
TRBJ2-1 TRBV30 TRBD1 CAWSAIRQGNYEQFF
TRBJ1-1 TRBV10-1 . CASSESQGNTEAFF
TRBJ2-6 TRBV5-5 TRBD1 CASSQDRGQLGGANVLTF
TRBJ2-1 TRBV4-1 TRBD2 CASSQLAGGSDEQFF
TRBJ2-3 TRBV28 . CASRVQSTDTQYF
TRBJ1-5 TRBV13 TRBD1 CASSSGQGLQPQHF
TRBJ2-1 TRBV5-1 TRBD2 CASSLQTSGSYNEQFF
TRBJ2-7 TRBV7-8 TRBD1 CASSLVQGVEQYF
TRBJ1-2 TRBV5-1 . CASSFQGSLYGYTF
TRBJ2-1 TRBV6-1 . CASSSLGSDEQFF
TRBJ2-5 TRBV19 TRBD2 CATGTSGAPGQETQYF
TRBJ2-3 TRBV5-4 TRBD2 CASRPAGGRTDTQYF
TRBJ2-5 TRBV2 . CASSDSLQAQETQYF
TRBJ1-2 TRBV5-4 TRBD1 CASSLFTGGSYGYTF
TRBJ2-1 TRBV7-3 TRBD1 CASSLWGTANEQFF
TRBJ1-2 TRBV5-1 TRBD1 CASSDLTGGLYGYTF
TRBJ2-2 TRBV11-2 . CASSFERVTGELFF
TRBJ2-2 TRBV11-2 . CASSPVTGELFF
TRBJ1-2 TRBV30 . CAWKLETANYGYTF
TRBJ1-1 TRBV4-3 TRBD1 CASSQDPRDRGGTEAFF
TRBJ1-2 TRBV15 TRBD1 CATSSNRDRVYNYGYTF
TRBJ1-1 TRBV5-1 . CASSPSSVGGSTEAFF
TRBJ1-2 TRBV28 . CASSFSERSLFGGYTF
TRBJ1-1 TRBV5-6 TRBD1 CASSLLGQGGGQMTEAFF
TRBJ2-5 TRBV14 . CASSQGRDYQETQYF
TRBJ1-5 TRBV29-1 TRBD1 CSVGQMNQPQHF
TRBJ2-7 TRBV5-1 . CASSSDSEQYF
TRBJ2-5 TRBV4-3 . CASSHIVAETQYF